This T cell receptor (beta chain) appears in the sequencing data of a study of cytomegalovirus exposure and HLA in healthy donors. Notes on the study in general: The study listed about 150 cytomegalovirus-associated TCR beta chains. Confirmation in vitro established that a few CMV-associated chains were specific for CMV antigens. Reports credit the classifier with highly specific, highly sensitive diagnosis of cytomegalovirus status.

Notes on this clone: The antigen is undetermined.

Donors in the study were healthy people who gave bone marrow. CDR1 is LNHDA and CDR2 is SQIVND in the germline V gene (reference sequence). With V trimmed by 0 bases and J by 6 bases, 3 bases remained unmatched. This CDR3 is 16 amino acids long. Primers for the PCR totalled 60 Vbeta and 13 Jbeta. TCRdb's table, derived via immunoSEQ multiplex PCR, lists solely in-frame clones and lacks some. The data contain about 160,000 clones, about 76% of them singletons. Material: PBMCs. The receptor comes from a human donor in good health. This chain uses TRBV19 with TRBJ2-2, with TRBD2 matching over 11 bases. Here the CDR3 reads CASSIDSGRAAGELFF. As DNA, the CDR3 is TGTGCCAGTAGTATAGATAGCGGGAGGGCCGCCGGGGAGCTGTTTTTT.